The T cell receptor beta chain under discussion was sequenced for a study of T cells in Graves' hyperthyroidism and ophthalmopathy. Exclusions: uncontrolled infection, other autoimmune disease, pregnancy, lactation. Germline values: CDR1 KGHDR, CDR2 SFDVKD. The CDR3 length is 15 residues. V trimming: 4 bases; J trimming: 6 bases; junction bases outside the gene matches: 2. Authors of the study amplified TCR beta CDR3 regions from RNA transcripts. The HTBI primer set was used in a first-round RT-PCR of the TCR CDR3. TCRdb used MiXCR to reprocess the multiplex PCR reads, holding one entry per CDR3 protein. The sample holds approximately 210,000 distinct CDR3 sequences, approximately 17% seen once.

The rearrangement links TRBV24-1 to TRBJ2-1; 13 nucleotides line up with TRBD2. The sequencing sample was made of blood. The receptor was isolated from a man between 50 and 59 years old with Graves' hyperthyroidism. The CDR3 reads CATSDGLAGVNEQFF. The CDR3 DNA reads TGTGCCACCAGTGACGGACTAGCGGGAGTCAATGAGCAGTTCTTC.